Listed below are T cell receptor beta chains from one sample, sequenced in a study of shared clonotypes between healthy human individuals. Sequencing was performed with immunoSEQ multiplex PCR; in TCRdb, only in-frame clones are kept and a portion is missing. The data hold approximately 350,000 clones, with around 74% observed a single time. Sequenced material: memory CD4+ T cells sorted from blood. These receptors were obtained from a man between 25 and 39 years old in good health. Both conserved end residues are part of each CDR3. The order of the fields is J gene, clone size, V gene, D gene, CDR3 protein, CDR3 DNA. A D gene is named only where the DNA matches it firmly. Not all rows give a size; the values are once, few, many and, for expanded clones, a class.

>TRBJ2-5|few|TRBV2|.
CASSEVGGVETQYF
TGTGCCAGCAGTGAAGTCGGGGGAGTAGAGACCCAGTACTTC
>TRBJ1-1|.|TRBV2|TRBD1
CASSRTGRTEAFF
TGTGCCAGCAGCAGGACAGGGCGCACTGAAGCTTTCTTT
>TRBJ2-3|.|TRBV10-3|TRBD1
CAIRNGQGTDTQYF
TGTGCCATCAGAAATGGACAGGGAACAGATACGCAGTATTTT
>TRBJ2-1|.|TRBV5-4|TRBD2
CASSRPGGSSHEQFF
TGTGCCAGCAGCCGCCCGGGGGGATCGAGTCATGAGCAGTTCTTC
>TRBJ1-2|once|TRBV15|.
CATSRDKGSNNYGYTF
TGTGCCACCAGCAGAGATAAGGGCAGCAATAACTATGGCTACACCTTC
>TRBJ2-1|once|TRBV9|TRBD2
CASSSEAPGLAGGRYNEQFF
TGTGCCAGCAGCTCGGAAGCTCCGGGACTAGCGGGAGGGCGATACAATGAGCAGTTCTTC
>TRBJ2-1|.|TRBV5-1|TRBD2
CASSPSAGGGPYNEQFF
TGCGCCAGCAGCCCCTCCGCCGGGGGGGGACCCTACAATGAGCAGTTCTTC
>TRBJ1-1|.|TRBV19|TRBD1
CASRKGTDNTEAFF
TGTGCCAGTAGGAAAGGGACAGATAACACTGAAGCTTTCTTT
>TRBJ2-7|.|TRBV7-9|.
CASSLTEEGSYEQYF
TGTGCCAGCAGCCTCACGGAAGAAGGCTCCTACGAGCAGTACTTC
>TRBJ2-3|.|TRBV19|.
CATQIRDTQYF
TGTGCCACGCAGATCCGAGATACGCAGTATTTT
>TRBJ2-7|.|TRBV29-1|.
CSVVAGTNSYEQYF
TGCAGCGTTGTGGCAGGAACTAACTCCTACGAGCAGTACTTC
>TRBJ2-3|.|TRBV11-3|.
CASSGSGAVTDTQYF
TGTGCCAGCAGCGGTTCAGGGGCGGTGACAGATACGCAGTATTTT
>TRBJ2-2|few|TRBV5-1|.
CASSGVSGDGELFF
TGCGCCAGCAGCGGCGTCTCAGGGGACGGGGAGCTGTTTTTT
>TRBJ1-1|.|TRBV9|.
CASSVGPRNTEAFF
TGTGCCAGCAGCGTAGGACCTCGGAACACTGAAGCTTTCTTT
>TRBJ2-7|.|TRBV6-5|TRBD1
CASVSGGYEQYF
TGTGCCAGCGTATCAGGGGGCTACGAGCAGTACTTC
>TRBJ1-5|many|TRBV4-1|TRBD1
CASSISTGINQPQHF
TGCGCCAGCAGCATATCGACAGGGATTAATCAGCCCCAGCATTTT
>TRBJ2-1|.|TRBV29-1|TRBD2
CSVEARATSGSYNEQFF
TGCAGCGTTGAAGCGCGGGCTACTAGCGGTTCCTACAATGAGCAGTTCTTC
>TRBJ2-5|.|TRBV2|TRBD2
CASSGLAKGGTQYF
TGTGCCAGCAGTGGACTAGCTAAAGGAGGGACCCAGTACTTC
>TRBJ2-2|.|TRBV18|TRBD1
CASSPPPGQAFTGELFF
TGTGCCAGCTCACCACCCCCGGGACAGGCTTTCACCGGGGAGCTGTTTTTT
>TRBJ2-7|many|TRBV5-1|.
CASSLERAYEQYF
TGCGCCAGCAGCTTGGAACGAGCCTACGAGCAGTACTTC
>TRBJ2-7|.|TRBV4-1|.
CASSQGRASDSSYEQYF
TGCGCCAGCAGCCAAGGAAGGGCTAGCGACAGCTCCTACGAGCAGTACTTC
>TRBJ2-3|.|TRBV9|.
CASSVVPSGLKQDTQYF
TGTGCCAGCAGCGTAGTCCCATCGGGACTGAAACAAGATACGCAGTATTTT
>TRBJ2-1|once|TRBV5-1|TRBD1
CASSWGQATVSYNEQFF
TGCGCCAGCAGCTGGGGACAGGCCACCGTCTCCTACAATGAGCAGTTCTTC
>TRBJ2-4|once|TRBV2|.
CASSHFGIQAKNIQYF
TGTGCCAGCAGCCACTTTGGTATACAAGCCAAAAACATTCAGTACTTC
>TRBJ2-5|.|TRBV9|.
CASSVDGGPETQYF
TGTGCCAGCAGCGTAGACGGTGGGCCAGAGACCCAGTACTTC
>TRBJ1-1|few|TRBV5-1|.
CASSRKTGNTEAFF
TGCGCCAGCAGCCGGAAGACAGGGAACACTGAAGCTTTCTTT
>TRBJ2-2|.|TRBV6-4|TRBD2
CASSDLAGVGTGELFF
TGTGCCAGCAGTGACTTAGCGGGAGTGGGCACCGGGGAGCTGTTTTTT
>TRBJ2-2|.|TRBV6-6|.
CASRPTGSTGELFF
TGTGCCAGCAGGCCTACAGGGTCCACCGGGGAGCTGTTTTTT
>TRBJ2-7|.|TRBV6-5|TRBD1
CASTRQGYEQYF
TGTGCCAGCACAAGACAGGGGTACGAGCAGTACTTC
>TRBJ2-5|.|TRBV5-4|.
CASSFPGETQYF
TGTGCCAGCAGCTTCCCGGGGGAGACCCAGTACTTC
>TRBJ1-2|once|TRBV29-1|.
CSVPPEVPASYTF
TGCAGCGTCCCCCCGGAGGTCCCTGCGAGCTACACCTTC
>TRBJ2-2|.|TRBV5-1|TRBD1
CASSPGTGIITGELFF
TGCGCCAGCAGCCCTGGGACAGGTATAATCACCGGGGAGCTGTTTTTT
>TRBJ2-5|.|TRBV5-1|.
CASSLMGPAETQYF
TGCGCCAGCAGCCTCATGGGACCCGCGGAGACCCAGTACTTC
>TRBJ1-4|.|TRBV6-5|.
CASKRLNEKLFF
TGTGCCAGCAAGCGACTGAATGAAAAACTGTTTTTT
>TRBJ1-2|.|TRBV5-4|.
CASSLLLSNHYGYTF
TGTGCCAGCAGCTTGCTTCTGTCCAACCACTATGGCTACACCTTC
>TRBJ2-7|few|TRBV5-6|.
CASSFRSEPYYEQYF
TGTGCCAGCAGCTTTCGTTCAGAGCCTTACTACGAGCAGTACTTC
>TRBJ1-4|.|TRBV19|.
CASSIFRGGEKLFF
TGTGCCAGTAGTATATTCCGGGGGGGCGAAAAACTGTTTTTT
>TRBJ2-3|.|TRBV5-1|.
CASSLGGAPPDTQYF
TGCGCCAGCAGCTTGGGAGGGGCGCCTCCAGATACGCAGTATTTT
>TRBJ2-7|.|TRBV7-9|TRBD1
CASSAQGALYEQYF
TGTGCCAGCAGCGCCCAGGGGGCACTTTACGAGCAGTACTTC
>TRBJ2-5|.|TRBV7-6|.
CASSLGEYQETQYF
TGTGCCAGCAGCTTAGGCGAGTACCAAGAGACCCAGTACTTC
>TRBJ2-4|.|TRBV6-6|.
CASSYVARAKNIQYF
TGTGCCAGCAGTTACGTGGCTCGCGCCAAAAACATTCAGTACTTC
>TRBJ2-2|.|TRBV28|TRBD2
CASSLGASGRLAGELFF
TGTGCCAGCAGTTTGGGGGCTAGCGGGAGGTTGGCCGGGGAGCTGTTTTTT
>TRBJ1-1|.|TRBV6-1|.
CASSPGRRNTEAFF
TGTGCCAGCAGTCCGGGACGCAGGAACACTGAAGCTTTCTTT
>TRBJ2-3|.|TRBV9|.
CASSVSLRTDTQYF
TGTGCCAGCAGCGTAAGCCTCAGAACAGATACGCAGTATTTT
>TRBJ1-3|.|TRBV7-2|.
CASSLDSSGNTIYF
TGTGCCAGCAGCTTGGACAGCTCTGGAAACACCATATATTTT
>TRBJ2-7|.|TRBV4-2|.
CASSQLITGVGNEQYF
TGTGCCAGCAGCCAATTAATAACGGGAGTGGGGAACGAGCAGTACTTC
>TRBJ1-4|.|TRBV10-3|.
CAISESDREKLFF
TGTGCCATCAGTGAGTCCGACCGGGAAAAACTGTTTTTT